The rows below give T cell receptor beta chains drawn from one sample of a study of patients and donors after allogeneic stem cell transplantation. MiXCR, run by TCRdb on the RT-PCR reads, gives a single entry per CDR3 protein. The table lists a few hundred thousand distinct CDR3 sequences, about 14% of them singletons. Sequenced: blood, either unsorted or a sorted T cell fraction (not recorded which). The receptors here all came from a human donor who was either an allogeneic HSCT recipient or a stem cell or donor lymphocyte infusion donor (not recorded which). It is not recorded whose cells these are; they may come from a transplant donor. Both conserved end residues are part of each CDR3. Each record gives: CDR3 length, clone size, J gene, D gene, V gene, CDR3 DNA, CDR3 protein. D genes are given only for firm matches. Size values are once, few and many counts, or a class for expanded clones, and some rows have none.

13 . TRBJ1-1 TRBD1 TRBV6-6 TGTGCCAGCGGGAGGACAGGGTCCACTGAAGCTTTCTTT CASGRTGSTEAFF
14 few TRBJ1-5 . TRBV27 TGTGCCAGCAGAGCGGGGAGGGACAATCAGCCCCAGCATTTT CASRAGRDNQPQHF
16 many TRBJ2-3 TRBD2 TRBV7-9 TGTGCCAGCAGCCCCAGACTAGCGGGGGGCACAGATACGCAGTATTTT CASSPRLAGGTDTQYF
15 . TRBJ2-5 . TRBV5-1 TGCGCCAGCAGCTTGTTGTCGGGCCACCAAGAGACCCAGTACTTC CASSLLSGHQETQYF
13 . TRBJ2-1 . TRBV7-2 TGTGCCGGCGGCGGGGCCCTGTACAATGAGCAGTTCTTC CAGGGALYNEQFF
18 . TRBJ1-4 . TRBV6-5 TGTGCCAGCAGTTACCTCGGTTGGGGAAGGGAGGCTAATGAAAAACTGTTTTTT CASSYLGWGREANEKLFF
16 few TRBJ2-7 TRBD2 TRBV9 TGTGCCAGCAGCTTCGGGGGGGGGCTAGCGGGAGACGAGCAGTACTTC CASSFGGGLAGDEQYF
14 few TRBJ2-7 . TRBV20-1 TGCAGTGCTAGTGGGGGACACGGAGTCTACGAGCAGTACTTC CSASGGHGVYEQYF
13 . TRBJ2-4 . TRBV28 TGTGCCAGCAGTTTACGGTACCCAAACATTCAGTACTTC CASSLRYPNIQYF
15 many TRBJ1-6 TRBD1 TRBV28 TGTGCCAGCAGTTTTAAAGACAGGGCGGGTTCACCCCTCCACTTT CASSFKDRAGSPLHF
15 few TRBJ1-1 . TRBV25-1 TGTGCCAGCAGTCGATCCTTTCAAATGAACACTGAAGCTTTCTTT CASSRSFQMNTEAFF
17 few TRBJ2-3 TRBD1 TRBV11-1 TGTGCCAGCAGCTTAGTAGGTAACAGGGGTAGCACAGATACGCAGTATTTT CASSLVGNRGSTDTQYF
17 few TRBJ2-1 . TRBV7-9 TGTGCCAGCAGCTTAGTAATTGGGGCCACGACCTACAATGAGCAGTTCTTC CASSLVIGATTYNEQFF
13 many TRBJ1-2 . TRBV20-1 TGCAGTGCTAGAGATGATTTGCGCTATGGCTACACCTTC CSARDDLRYGYTF
18 . TRBJ2-3 . TRBV6-2/TRBV6-3 TGTGCCAGCAGTTTGCGGAGCCCTTCAATATTAAGCACAGATACGCAGTATTTT CASSLRSPSILSTDTQYF